These T cell receptor beta chains were read from a single sample in a study of blood T cell repertoires in COVID-19. Assay used: immunoSEQ multiplex PCR; TCRdb lists only in-frame clones, some missing. The sample yields roughly 250,000 clones, 88% seen once. Specimen: peripheral blood. These receptors all stem from a man aged 60 to 75 who had recovered from COVID-19. Both conserved end residues are part of each CDR3. The order of the fields is J gene, clone size, CDR3 length, V gene, D gene, CDR3 protein, CDR3 DNA. D genes are given only for firm matches. Rows may omit the clone size; those that give it use once, few, many or a size class.

j_call: TRBJ2-5
clone_size: few
cdr3_length: 17
v_call: TRBV4-2
d_call: TRBD2
cdr3_aa: CASSQDYRRGGRETQYF
cdr3_nt: TGTGCCAGCAGCCAAGATTATCGGCGGGGGGGCCGAGAGACCCAGTACTTC

j_call: TRBJ2-1
clone_size: .
cdr3_length: 16
v_call: TRBV3-1/TRBV3-2
d_call: TRBD2
cdr3_aa: CASSQRLAGGKNEQFF
cdr3_nt: TGTGCCAGCAGCCAGAGACTAGCGGGGGGTAAAAATGAGCAGTTCTTC

j_call: TRBJ2-2
clone_size: few
cdr3_length: 15
v_call: TRBV15
d_call: TRBD1
cdr3_aa: CATQRQGPNTGELFF
cdr3_nt: TGTGCCACGCAAAGACAGGGGCCGAACACCGGGGAGCTGTTTTTT

j_call: TRBJ1-5
clone_size: .
cdr3_length: 13
v_call: TRBV30
d_call: .
cdr3_aa: CAWNSGRDQPQHF
cdr3_nt: TGTGCCTGGAATAGCGGGAGGGATCAGCCCCAGCATTTT

j_call: TRBJ1-6
clone_size: .
cdr3_length: 15
v_call: TRBV5-1
d_call: .
cdr3_aa: CASSFDSSNNSPLHF
cdr3_nt: TGCGCCAGCAGCTTCGACAGCTCTAATAATTCACCCCTCCACTTT

j_call: TRBJ2-1
clone_size: .
cdr3_length: 14
v_call: TRBV2
d_call: .
cdr3_aa: CASSTSPLYNEQFF
cdr3_nt: TGTGCCAGCAGTACTAGCCCACTCTACAATGAGCAGTTCTTC

j_call: TRBJ2-7
clone_size: .
cdr3_length: 13
v_call: TRBV3-1/TRBV3-2
d_call: .
cdr3_aa: CASSHLRGYEQYF
cdr3_nt: TGTGCCAGCAGCCACCTCAGGGGCTACGAGCAGTACTTC

j_call: TRBJ1-1
clone_size: .
cdr3_length: 17
v_call: TRBV9
d_call: TRBD1
cdr3_aa: CASSSLRDRVLGAEAFF
cdr3_nt: TGTGCCAGCAGCTCCCTCCGGGACAGGGTTCTGGGGGCTGAAGCTTTCTTT

j_call: TRBJ2-5
clone_size: .
cdr3_length: 13
v_call: TRBV2
d_call: TRBD1
cdr3_aa: CASRRDSQETQYF
cdr3_nt: TGTGCCAGCAGACGGGACAGTCAAGAGACCCAGTACTTC

j_call: TRBJ2-7
clone_size: .
cdr3_length: 13
v_call: TRBV21-1
d_call: .
cdr3_aa: CASPGTLDYEQYF
cdr3_nt: TGTGCCAGCCCCGGGACACTGGATTACGAGCAGTACTTC

j_call: TRBJ2-5
clone_size: .
cdr3_length: 16
v_call: TRBV7-2
d_call: TRBD2
cdr3_aa: CASSAQAGAHQETQYF
cdr3_nt: TGTGCCAGCAGCGCCCAAGCGGGGGCCCACCAAGAGACCCAGTACTTC

j_call: TRBJ2-5
clone_size: once
cdr3_length: 16
v_call: TRBV4-1
d_call: .
cdr3_aa: CASSQDRSGPAETQYF
cdr3_nt: TGCGCCAGCAGCCAAGATCGGTCAGGGCCCGCAGAGACCCAGTACTTC

j_call: TRBJ2-1
clone_size: .
cdr3_length: 13
v_call: TRBV27
d_call: .
cdr3_aa: CASSPPQINEQFF
cdr3_nt: TGTGCCAGCAGCCCGCCCCAGATAAATGAGCAGTTCTTC

j_call: TRBJ1-4
clone_size: .
cdr3_length: 15
v_call: TRBV4-1
d_call: TRBD1
cdr3_aa: CASSRDRQGDEKLFF
cdr3_nt: TGCGCCAGCAGCCGGGACCGACAGGGAGATGAAAAACTGTTTTTT

j_call: TRBJ1-1
clone_size: .
cdr3_length: 14
v_call: TRBV6-2/TRBV6-3
d_call: TRBD1
cdr3_aa: CASSSGQGAAEAFF
cdr3_nt: TGTGCCAGCAGTTCGGGACAGGGGGCGGCTGAAGCTTTCTTT

j_call: TRBJ2-7
clone_size: .
cdr3_length: 15
v_call: TRBV19
d_call: TRBD2
cdr3_aa: CASSISGGFPYEQYF
cdr3_nt: TGTGCCAGTAGTATATCGGGGGGTTTCCCCTACGAGCAGTACTTC

j_call: TRBJ1-1
clone_size: .
cdr3_length: 16
v_call: TRBV3-1/TRBV3-2
d_call: .
cdr3_aa: CASSQRQAQMGTEAFF
cdr3_nt: TGTGCCAGCAGCCAAAGACAGGCCCAAATGGGGACTGAAGCTTTCTTT

j_call: TRBJ2-2
clone_size: .
cdr3_length: 18
v_call: TRBV7-8
d_call: TRBD2
cdr3_aa: CASSIKTSGGVNTGELFF
cdr3_nt: TGTGCCAGCAGCATTAAGACTAGCGGGGGAGTTAACACCGGGGAGCTGTTTTTT

j_call: TRBJ2-7
clone_size: .
cdr3_length: 15
v_call: TRBV18
d_call: TRBD1
cdr3_aa: CASSPQRQGVYEQYF
cdr3_nt: TGTGCCAGCTCACCACAGAGACAGGGTGTCTACGAGCAGTACTTC

j_call: TRBJ2-3
clone_size: .
cdr3_length: 14
v_call: TRBV25-1
d_call: .
cdr3_aa: CASSAQGRTDTQYF
cdr3_nt: TGTGCCAGCAGTGCGCAGGGGCGCACAGATACGCAGTATTTT

j_call: TRBJ2-1
clone_size: .
cdr3_length: 13
v_call: TRBV6-2/TRBV6-3
d_call: .
cdr3_aa: CASSYMTVSEQFF
cdr3_nt: TGTGCCAGCAGTTACATGACAGTAAGTGAGCAGTTCTTC

j_call: TRBJ2-7
clone_size: .
cdr3_length: 13
v_call: TRBV19
d_call: .
cdr3_aa: CASSPQGFYEQYF
cdr3_nt: TGTGCCAGTAGTCCGCAGGGGTTCTACGAGCAGTACTTC

j_call: TRBJ1-3
clone_size: once
cdr3_length: 15
v_call: TRBV5-4
d_call: .
cdr3_aa: CASSFRGGSGNTIYF
cdr3_nt: TGTGCCAGCAGCTTTCGAGGGGGAAGTGGAAACACCATATATTTT

j_call: TRBJ2-7
clone_size: .
cdr3_length: 13
v_call: TRBV11-1
d_call: .
cdr3_aa: CASSLRGSYEQYF
cdr3_nt: TGTGCCAGCAGCTTAAGGGGTTCCTACGAGCAGTACTTC

j_call: TRBJ1-2
clone_size: .
cdr3_length: 15
v_call: TRBV6-5
d_call: TRBD1
cdr3_aa: CASSPRPTGNYGYTF
cdr3_nt: TGTGCCAGCAGCCCGCGCCCGACAGGGAACTATGGCTACACCTTC

j_call: TRBJ1-1
clone_size: once
cdr3_length: 14
v_call: TRBV3-1/TRBV3-2
d_call: .
cdr3_aa: CASSFTTGNTEAFF
cdr3_nt: TGTGCCAGCAGCTTTACTACAGGGAACACTGAAGCTTTCTTT

j_call: TRBJ1-2
clone_size: .
cdr3_length: 12
v_call: TRBV27
d_call: .
cdr3_aa: CASSSQGEGYTF
cdr3_nt: TGTGCCAGCAGTTCACAGGGTGAGGGCTACACCTTC

j_call: TRBJ2-1
clone_size: .
cdr3_length: 13
v_call: TRBV29-1
d_call: .
cdr3_aa: CSAFTGLADEQFF
cdr3_nt: TGCAGCGCCTTTACAGGGCTTGCGGATGAGCAGTTCTTC

j_call: TRBJ2-3
clone_size: .
cdr3_length: 17
v_call: TRBV25-1
d_call: TRBD2
cdr3_aa: CASSESSGGLLWDTQYF
cdr3_nt: TGTGCCAGCAGTGAATCTAGCGGGGGGTTACTATGGGATACGCAGTATTTT

j_call: TRBJ2-1
clone_size: .
cdr3_length: 15
v_call: TRBV3-1/TRBV3-2
d_call: TRBD2
cdr3_aa: CASSQGLAGHNEQFF
cdr3_nt: TGTGCCAGCAGCCAGGGACTAGCGGGGCACAATGAGCAGTTCTTC

j_call: TRBJ2-2
clone_size: .
cdr3_length: 15
v_call: TRBV5-4
d_call: .
cdr3_aa: CASSPKVGDTGELFF
cdr3_nt: TGTGCCAGCAGCCCAAAGGTGGGCGACACCGGGGAGCTGTTTTTT

j_call: TRBJ2-1
clone_size: .
cdr3_length: 12
v_call: TRBV5-1
d_call: TRBD1
cdr3_aa: CASRDRTVEQFF
cdr3_nt: TGCGCCAGCAGGGACAGGACTGTTGAGCAGTTCTTC

j_call: TRBJ2-2
clone_size: .
cdr3_length: 14
v_call: TRBV19
d_call: .
cdr3_aa: CASWGLYNTGELFF
cdr3_nt: TGTGCCAGCTGGGGACTGTATAACACCGGGGAGCTGTTTTTT

j_call: TRBJ2-4
clone_size: .
cdr3_length: 12
v_call: TRBV29-1
d_call: .
cdr3_aa: CSVDRGQNIQYF
cdr3_nt: TGCAGCGTTGACAGGGGACAAAACATTCAGTACTTC

j_call: TRBJ1-2
clone_size: .
cdr3_length: 20
v_call: TRBV5-4
d_call: .
cdr3_aa: CASSLAIRGASSNLRYGYTF
cdr3_nt: TGTGCCAGCAGCTTGGCCATTCGGGGGGCGAGTTCCAACCTTCGCTATGGCTACACCTTC

j_call: TRBJ2-2
clone_size: .
cdr3_length: 18
v_call: TRBV11-2
d_call: TRBD1
cdr3_aa: CASSTEGGDRGNTGELFF
cdr3_nt: TGTGCCAGCAGCACCGAAGGAGGGGACAGGGGTAACACCGGGGAGCTGTTTTTT

j_call: TRBJ2-7
clone_size: .
cdr3_length: 16
v_call: TRBV4-2
d_call: .
cdr3_aa: CASSQVSGGPSYEQYF
cdr3_nt: TGTGCCAGCAGCCAAGTGTCGGGGGGCCCCTCCTACGAGCAGTACTTC

j_call: TRBJ1-4
clone_size: .
cdr3_length: 15
v_call: TRBV6-5
d_call: TRBD1
cdr3_aa: CASSRLQGGSEKLFF
cdr3_nt: TGTGCCAGCAGTCGCCTACAGGGGGGAAGTGAAAAACTGTTTTTT

j_call: TRBJ1-5
clone_size: .
cdr3_length: 14
v_call: TRBV18
d_call: .
cdr3_aa: CASSKWGDGQPQHF
cdr3_nt: TGTGCCAGCTCAAAATGGGGGGATGGGCAGCCCCAGCATTTT

j_call: TRBJ1-5
clone_size: few
cdr3_length: 14
v_call: TRBV19
d_call: .
cdr3_aa: CASSIASSNQPQHF
cdr3_nt: TGTGCCAGTAGTATTGCCAGTAGCAATCAGCCCCAGCATTTT

j_call: TRBJ2-5
clone_size: .
cdr3_length: 15
v_call: TRBV3-1/TRBV3-2
d_call: .
cdr3_aa: CASSQDEVRAETQYF
cdr3_nt: TGTGCCAGCAGCCAAGATGAGGTCAGGGCGGAGACCCAGTACTTC

j_call: TRBJ1-2
clone_size: few
cdr3_length: 15
v_call: TRBV11-2
d_call: .
cdr3_aa: CASSRGMGGGYGYTF
cdr3_nt: TGTGCCAGCAGCCGGGGGATGGGGGGAGGCTATGGCTACACCTTC

j_call: TRBJ2-5
clone_size: .
cdr3_length: 14
v_call: TRBV5-8
d_call: .
cdr3_aa: CASSTDTTKETQYF
cdr3_nt: TGTGCCAGCAGCACCGACACAACCAAAGAGACCCAGTACTTC

j_call: TRBJ2-3
clone_size: .
cdr3_length: 15
v_call: TRBV9
d_call: TRBD2
cdr3_aa: CASSSGGPSTDTQYF
cdr3_nt: TGTGCCAGCAGTAGCGGGGGTCCTAGCACAGATACGCAGTATTTT

j_call: TRBJ2-3
clone_size: .
cdr3_length: 16
v_call: TRBV7-3
d_call: TRBD1
cdr3_aa: CASSLMGQGGTDTQYF
cdr3_nt: TGTGCCAGCAGCTTAATGGGACAGGGGGGCACAGATACGCAGTATTTT

j_call: TRBJ1-5
clone_size: .
cdr3_length: 15
v_call: TRBV5-6
d_call: .
cdr3_aa: CASSLGPGGNQPQHF
cdr3_nt: TGTGCCAGCAGCTTGGGGCCAGGGGGCAATCAGCCCCAGCATTTT

j_call: TRBJ2-7
clone_size: .
cdr3_length: 14
v_call: TRBV7-7
d_call: .
cdr3_aa: CASSNNRAPYEQYF
cdr3_nt: TGTGCCAGCAGCAACAACAGGGCCCCCTACGAGCAGTACTTC

j_call: TRBJ2-3
clone_size: .
cdr3_length: 16
v_call: TRBV7-2
d_call: TRBD2
cdr3_aa: CASSLGGGPNRDTQYF
cdr3_nt: TGTGCCAGCAGCTTAGGGGGAGGGCCCAACCGGGATACGCAGTATTTT

j_call: TRBJ2-6
clone_size: .
cdr3_length: 16
v_call: TRBV7-2
d_call: .
cdr3_aa: CASSATGGTGANVLTF
cdr3_nt: TGTGCCAGCAGCGCCACAGGCGGGACTGGGGCCAACGTCCTGACTTTC

j_call: TRBJ1-5
clone_size: .
cdr3_length: 15
v_call: TRBV6-6
d_call: .
cdr3_aa: CASTVQGVGNQPQHF
cdr3_nt: TGTGCCAGCACCGTACAGGGAGTCGGCAATCAGCCCCAGCATTTT